This TCR beta chain appears in the sequencing data of a study of blood T cell repertoires in COVID-19. TCRdb keeps only in-frame clones here, not all; method: immunoSEQ multiplex PCR. The data hold some 58,000 clones, with 75% to 95% observed a single time. The CDR3 is made up of 17 amino acids. The V and J ends lost 2 bases and 0 bases respectively, with 14 bases between them. Germline-derived CDR1 and CDR2 are MNHEY and SMNVEV (reference sequence). The sample consisted of peripheral blood. The sequence derives from a man aged 35 to 55 with acute or convalescent COVID-19. The rearrangement uses TRBV27 and TRBJ1-5; D gene uncertain. In nucleotides, the CDR3 is TGTGCCAGCAGTTTAAGTCGGGGTACGCTTAGCAATCAGCCCCAGCATTTT. Protein: CASSLSRGTLSNQPQHF.